Following are 8 T cell receptor beta chains from one sample sequenced in a study of tumor-infiltrating lymphocytes in primary liver carcinoma. TCR beta cDNA came from around 500 ng total RNA, primed with a constant-region primer. Slightly modified ARM-PCR, run as three nested multiplex PCR rounds, produced the TCR beta libraries. TRBV1-TRBV30 forward and Cbeta reverse primers drove the first two approximately 10-cycle rounds. MiXCR, run by TCRdb on the multiplex PCR reads, gives a single entry per CDR3 protein. The sample comprises under 200,000 distinct CDR3 sequences, around 60% of which are singletons, and 7% to 8.5% rests with the top ten. Germline DNA was also extracted, and blood RNA was taken from unsorted whole blood. The sample was peripheral blood. Receptor source: a woman aged 55-70 years with primary liver carcinoma and hepatitis B virus infection.

With regard to this clonotype: At one of its ends the junction is not consistent with the germline gene, which may arise from a read error. The rearrangement uses TRBV11-2 and TRBJ2-7; 9 bases agree with TRBD2. This CDR3 has 17 amino acids. The germline gives CDR1 SGHAT, CDR2 FQNNGV. The CDR3 sequence is CASSLDLPSGTSHERYF. The DNA of the CDR3 is TGTGCCAGCAGCTTAGATCTCCCTAGCGGGACGAGTCACGAGCGGTACTTC.

Concerning this clonotype itself: An end of the junction does not agree with germline; a read error may underlie this. The rearrangement joins TRBV11-2 to TRBJ1-2; 7 bases line up with TRBD1. From germline, CDR1 is SGHAT and CDR2 FQNNGV. CDR3 length: 15 amino acids. CDR3 loop: CASSSGQPSNYGYTF. The CDR3 region has the DNA TGTGCCAGCAGCTCGGGACAGCCTTCTAACTATGGATACACCTTC. Variable domain in full (rest from reference TRBV11-2 and TRBJ1-2): EAGVAQSPRYKIIEKRQSVAFWCNPISGHATLYWYQQILGQGPKLLIQFQNNGVVDDSQLPKDRFSAERLKGVDSTLKIQPAKLEDSAVYLCASSSGQPSNYGYTFGSGTRLTVV.

The chain combines TRBV6-6 with TRBJ2-1, with 9 bases matching TRBD2. The CDR3 consists of 16 residues. V shed 10 bases and J 6 bases; nucleotides not matched to a gene: 16. CDR1 is MNHNY and CDR2 is SVGAGI in the germline V gene (reference sequence). The DNA of the CDR3 is TGTGCCAACACCGTGGAAAGAGCGGGAGGCTTCAATGAGCAGTTCTTC. Its protein is CANTVERAGGFNEQFF.

This clonotype has more than one count but fewer than ten. One junction end does not reproduce the germline sequence, and a read error may be involved. The V gene is TRBV29-1, the J gene TRBJ1-5; perhaps TRBD1 as D (5 bases). Germline values: CDR1 SQVTM, CDR2 ANQGSEA. This CDR3 spans 13 amino acids. The DNA of the CDR3 is TGCAGCCTCTTAGTTTCTGGGGGTCAGCCGCAGCATTTT. The encoded protein is CSLLVSGGQPQHF.

As to this clonotype: It may be a read error: a sequence one base away is much more abundant. The chain employs TRBV6-6 and TRBJ1-1; 7 bases align to TRBD1. The CDR3 spans 12 residues. The germline CDR1 and CDR2 sequences are MNHNY and SVGAGI (reference sequence). Trimming at V came to 6 bases and at J to 3 bases, leaving 1 base not matched to a gene. Here the CDR3 DNA reads TGTGCCAGCAGAGGACAGGACACTGAAGCTTTCTTT. Translation gives CASRGQDTEAFF.

This clonotype was found many times. V and J are TRBV4-1 and TRBJ2-6, with TRBD1 matching 7 bases. The CDR3 has 15 residues. CDR1 and CDR2 (germline): MGHRA, YSYEKL. The J segment lost 2 bases and the V segment lost 3 bases, leaving 1 base of the junction unmatched. This chain's CDR3 is CASSQTGTGANVLTF. The CDR3 DNA sequence: TGCGCCAGCAGCCAGACAGGGACTGGGGCCAACGTCCTGACTTTC.

To note about this clonotype: With a much larger clone just one base away, this may be a read error. This sequence joins TRBV13 and TRBJ2-1, with D uncertain. CDR3 size: 18 residues. Germline CDR1 PRHDT, CDR2 FYEKMQ (reference sequence). Here the CDR3 reads CASSSPPPLRSSYDEQFF. In DNA, the CDR3 is TGTGCCAGCAGCTCCCCCCCTCCCCTTAGGAGCTCCTACGATGAGCAGTTCTTC.

As to this clonotype: One end of the junction fails to match germline, which may point to a read error. The chain combines TRBV11-2 with TRBJ1-1; D might be TRBD1 (5 bases). Germline CDR1 is SGHAT and CDR2 is FQNNGV. CDR3 length: 20 residues. The CDR3 DNA reads as TGTGCCAACAGCCCACATCAGCACGGACACCTTAGCTTTTGGGGCTATGAAGCTTTCTTC. Amino acids: CANSPHQHGHLSFWGYEAFF.